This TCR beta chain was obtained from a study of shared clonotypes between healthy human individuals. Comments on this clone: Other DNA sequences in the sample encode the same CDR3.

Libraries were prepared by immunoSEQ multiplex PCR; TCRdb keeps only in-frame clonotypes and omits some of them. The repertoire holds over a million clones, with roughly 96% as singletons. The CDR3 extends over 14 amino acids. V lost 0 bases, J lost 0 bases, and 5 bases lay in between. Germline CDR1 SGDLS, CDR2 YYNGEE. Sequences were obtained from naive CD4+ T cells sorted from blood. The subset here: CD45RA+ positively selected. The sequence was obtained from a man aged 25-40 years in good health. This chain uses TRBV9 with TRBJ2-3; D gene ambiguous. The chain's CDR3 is CASSVGSSTDTQYF. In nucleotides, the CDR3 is TGTGCCAGCAGCGTAGGTAGCAGCACAGATACGCAGTATTTT. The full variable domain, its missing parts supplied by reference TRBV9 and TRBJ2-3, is DSGVTQTPKHLITATGQRVTLRCSPRSGDLSVYWYQQSLDQGLQFLIQYYNGEERAKGNILERFSAQQFPDLHSELNLSSLELGDSALYFCASSVGSSTDTQYFGPGTRLTVL.